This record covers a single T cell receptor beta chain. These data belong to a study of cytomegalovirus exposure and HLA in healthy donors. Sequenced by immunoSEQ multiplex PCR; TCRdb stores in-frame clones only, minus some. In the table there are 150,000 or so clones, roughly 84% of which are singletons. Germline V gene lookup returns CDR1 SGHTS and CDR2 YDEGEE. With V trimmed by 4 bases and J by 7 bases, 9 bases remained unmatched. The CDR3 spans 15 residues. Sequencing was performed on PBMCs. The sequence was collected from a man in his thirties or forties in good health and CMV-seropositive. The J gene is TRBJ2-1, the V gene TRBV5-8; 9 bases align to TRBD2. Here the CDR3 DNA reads TGTGCCAGCAGCCTAGCGGGGAGTCCCGGGAATGAGCAGTTCTTC. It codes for CASSLAGSPGNEQFF.